Included here is one T cell receptor beta chain sequence, with context. The data originate from a study of blood T cell repertoires in COVID-19. The wider study: Samples came from the United States, Italy and Spain, spanning acute and convalescent COVID-19. The cDNA or gDNA used as material had been derived from T cells, B-cell-depleted T cells, or PBMCs.

In the source study's methods: Reference gene primer amplification gave nucleated cell count estimates. TCRdb keeps only in-frame clones here, not all; method: immunoSEQ multiplex PCR. V and J calls and clone size follow that table, whereas D and trimming were derived from the DNA. The repertoire holds some 210,000 clones, with around four fifths as singletons. The sequenced material came from peripheral blood. The clonotype comes from a human donor in a cohort sampled during active COVID-19.

The CDR3 sequence is CASNPGNQPQHF. The CDR3 DNA follows: TGTGCCAGTAATCCAGGCAATCAGCCCCAGCATTTT. The chain recombines TRBV19 with TRBJ1-5; D is ambiguous. In germline, CDR1 is LNHDA, CDR2 SQIVND (reference sequence). This CDR3 has 12 residues. Trimming stripped 7 bases from V and 2 bases from J, with 6 bases between.